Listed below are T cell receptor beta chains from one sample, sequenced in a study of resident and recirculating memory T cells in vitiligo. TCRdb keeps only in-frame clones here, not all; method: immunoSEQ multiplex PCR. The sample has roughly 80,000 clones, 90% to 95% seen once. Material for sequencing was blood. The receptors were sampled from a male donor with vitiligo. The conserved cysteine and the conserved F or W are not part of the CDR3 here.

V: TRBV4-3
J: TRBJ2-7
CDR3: ASSQDYVPSYEQY

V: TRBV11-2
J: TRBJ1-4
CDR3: ASSLTGKLF

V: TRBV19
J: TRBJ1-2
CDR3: ASSIAIFRDSYLYGYT

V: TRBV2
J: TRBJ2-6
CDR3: ASSELGREDVLT

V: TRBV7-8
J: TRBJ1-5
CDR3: ASSSHVEEPQH

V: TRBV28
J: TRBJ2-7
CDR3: ATGDSSFFTYEQY

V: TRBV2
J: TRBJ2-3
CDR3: ASSELPRSTQY

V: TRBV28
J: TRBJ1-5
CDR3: ASSGQVNQPQH

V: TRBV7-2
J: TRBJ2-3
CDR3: ASSLEAGGGTDTQY

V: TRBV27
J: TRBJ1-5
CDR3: ASSLGPGQGGQPQH

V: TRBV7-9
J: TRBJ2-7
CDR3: ASSIRGSSYEQY

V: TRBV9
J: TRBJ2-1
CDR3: ASSVTSGSSYNEQF

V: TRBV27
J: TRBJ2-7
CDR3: ASSSPLTTSGSSYEQY

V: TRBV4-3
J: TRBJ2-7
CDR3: ASSQVVADPIYEQY

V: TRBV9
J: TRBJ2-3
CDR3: ASSVGGLRDTQY

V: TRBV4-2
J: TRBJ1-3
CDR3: ASSQARAPGNTIY

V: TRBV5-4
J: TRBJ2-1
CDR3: ASSPGQGAYNEQF

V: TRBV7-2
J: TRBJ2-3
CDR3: ASSWEGHSTDTQY

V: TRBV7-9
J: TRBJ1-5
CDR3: ASTGHQPQH

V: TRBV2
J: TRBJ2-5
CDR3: ASRIKGQGAETQY

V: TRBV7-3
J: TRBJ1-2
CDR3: ASSGRGGYGYT

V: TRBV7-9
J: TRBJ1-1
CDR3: ASSPQGAGNTEAF

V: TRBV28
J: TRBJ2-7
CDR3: ASSFGGVPYEQY

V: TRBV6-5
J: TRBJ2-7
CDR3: ASSPSGRAEQY

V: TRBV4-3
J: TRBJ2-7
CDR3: ASSQDRGQAAYEQY

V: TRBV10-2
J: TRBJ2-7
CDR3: ASSDTGGQWEQY

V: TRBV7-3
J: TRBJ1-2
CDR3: ASSSAGGDGYT

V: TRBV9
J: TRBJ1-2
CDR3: ASSVGGGLGYGYT

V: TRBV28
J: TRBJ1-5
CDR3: ASSLGQTYQPQH